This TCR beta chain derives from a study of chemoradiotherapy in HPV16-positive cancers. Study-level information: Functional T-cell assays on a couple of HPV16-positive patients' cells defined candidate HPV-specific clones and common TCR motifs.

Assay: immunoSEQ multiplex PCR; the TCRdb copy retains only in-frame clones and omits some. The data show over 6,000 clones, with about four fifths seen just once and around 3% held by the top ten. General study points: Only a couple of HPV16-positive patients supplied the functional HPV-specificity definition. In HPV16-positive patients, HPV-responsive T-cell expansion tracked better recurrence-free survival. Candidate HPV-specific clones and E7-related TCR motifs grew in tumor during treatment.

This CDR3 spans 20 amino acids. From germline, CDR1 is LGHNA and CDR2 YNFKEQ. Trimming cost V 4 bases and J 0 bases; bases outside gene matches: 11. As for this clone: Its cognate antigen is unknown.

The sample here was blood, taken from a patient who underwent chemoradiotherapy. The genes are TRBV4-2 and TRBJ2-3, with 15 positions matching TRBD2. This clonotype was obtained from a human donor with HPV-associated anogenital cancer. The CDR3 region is CASSPPGTSGGLSSTDTQYF. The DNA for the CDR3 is TGTGCCAGCAGCCCTCCCGGGACTAGCGGGGGGCTATCTAGCACAGATACGCAGTATTTT.